Given below is one T cell receptor beta chain in context. Its specificity is unknown. This sample is drawn from a study of CD8+ T cells in alopecia areata. Germline V CDR1 and CDR2: SQVTM, ANQGSEA. Deletions cut 6 bases from V and 4 bases from J, with 19 bases between. The CDR3 is 15 amino acids. Extracted RNA was reverse transcribed, and the resulting cDNA served as sequencing template. The repertoire was sequenced with immunoSEQ multiplex PCR; TCRdb's copy has only in-frame clones and lacks some. The sample contains about 150,000 clones, roughly 50% of which appear only once. Study observations and caveats: Lesional scalp, especially alopecia totalis/universalis, showed higher clonality than normal scalp.

This material consisted of CD4+ T cells sorted from blood, taken at week 0. This TCR came from a human donor with alopecia areata. This chain uses TRBV29-1 with TRBJ2-1; tentative D call: TRBD2 (6 bases). The CDR3 reads CSVGPRRGQYNEQFF. CDR3 sequence (DNA): TGCAGCGTCGGACCCCGGCGGGGCCAGTACAATGAGCAGTTCTTC.